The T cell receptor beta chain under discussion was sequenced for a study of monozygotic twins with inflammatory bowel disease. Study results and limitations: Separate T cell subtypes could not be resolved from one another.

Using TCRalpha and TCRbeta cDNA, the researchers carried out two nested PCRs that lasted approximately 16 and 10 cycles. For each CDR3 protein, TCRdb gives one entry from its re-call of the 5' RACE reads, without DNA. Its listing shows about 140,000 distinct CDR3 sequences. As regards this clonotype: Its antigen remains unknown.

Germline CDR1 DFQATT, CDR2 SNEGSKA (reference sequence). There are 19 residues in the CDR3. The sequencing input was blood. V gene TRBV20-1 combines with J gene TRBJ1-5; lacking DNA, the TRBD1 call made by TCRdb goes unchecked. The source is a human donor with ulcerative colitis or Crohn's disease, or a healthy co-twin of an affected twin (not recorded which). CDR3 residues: CSASRRLNHLGGVGQPQHF.